The entry that follows covers one TCR beta chain sequence. There is no known antigen for this receptor. Base qualities were left out, and no much larger clone turns up one base away. This specimen comes from a study of cytomegalovirus exposure and HLA in healthy donors (dated by TCRdb to 2015 to 2018). About the study as a whole: A later analysis indicated that the 90 to 150 validation repertoires were generated on the platform also employed for the 650 to 850 repertoires of the first cohort. The study aimed to test whether cataloging public T cell receptors could reveal signatures of past pathogen exposure. Along with the approximately 700-subject first cohort, a separate validation cohort of over 90 different subjects was used. To predict cytomegalovirus infection status, the study combined high-throughput TCR immunosequencing, statistical association of individual TCRs with disease status, and machine learning.

Via the germline V gene, CDR1 is MNHEY and CDR2 SVGAGI. Relative to germline, V is missing 2 bases and J is missing 7 bases, with 9 bases of the junction outside any gene match. Including the terminal cysteine and phenylalanine, the CDR3 comprises 15 residues. Just CDR3 DNA is preserved here, 45 bases in frame from base 1. Libraries were prepared through the immunoSEQ multiplex PCR assay. Under the source paper's analysis protocol: A statistical classification framework was built for diagnosing cytomegalovirus status from the catalog of TCR beta chain sequences. TCRdb holds this immuneACCESS table with in-frame rearrangements only. Some clones are missing; in checked studies, unresolved V genes explain under half, and the rest has no known cause. Clone size and the V and J calls come from that table; the DNA yielded D and trimming. In this sample the table shows 120,000 or so clones, roughly 90% of which occur a single time. The ten largest account for 1.4% to 1.5% of the sample.

Separate from the roughly 630-subject first cohort, the validation cohort of roughly 110 subjects was the group to which the donors belonged. Study-wide conclusions, independent of this receptor: A later analysis found that TCRs clustered in the first cohort also tended to co-occur in the roughly 120 validation repertoires, with more than 90% of cluster scores above 0. The authors suggested that the approach could potentially be extended to other disease states and immunological phenotypes. The classifier was reported to diagnose cytomegalovirus status with high specificity and sensitivity in both the original cohort and the validation cohort. A later analysis lacked HLA typing for the validation cohort, so it scored co-occurrence in that cohort across all 110 or so repertoires. Most TCR sequences were seen in very few donors, while some public TCRs were found in many individuals. The study listed approximately 160 TCR beta chains as associated with cytomegalovirus. In vitro tests confirmed that three of the cytomegalovirus-associated TCR beta chains recognize cytomegalovirus antigens.

The sequence joins TRBV6-5 to TRBJ2-7, with 9 central nucleotides matching TRBD1. The sample comprised PBMCs. This sequence originates from a woman aged 25 to 45 in good health and CMV-seropositive. The DNA sequence is given as TGTGCCAGCAGTTACCTTTCACAGGGGGCTAGGGAGCAGTACTTC. The translation is CASSYLSQGAREQYF.